These T cell receptor beta chains were read from a single sample in a study of shared clonotypes between healthy human individuals. Clones were read by immunoSEQ multiplex PCR, and TCRdb kept only the in-frame ones, dropping some. The sample lists some 660,000 clones, roughly 73% seen once, with around 2% in the top ten. The specimen was memory CD4+ T cells sorted from blood. The source is a woman aged 25 to 39 in good health. CDR3s include the opening cysteine and the closing phenylalanine or tryptophan.

CDR3 protein | V gene
CASRTGATLTDTQYF | TRBV28
CASSWDRDYGYTF | TRBV5-1
CSVDRQGYGYTF | TRBV29-1
CSVATGLEAEAFF | TRBV29-1
CASSQTSGRGVEQFF | TRBV7-2
CASSLGSGSSYEQYF | TRBV5-4
CATRRTSGGAGELFF | TRBV15
CAISEGAALSYNEQFF | TRBV10-3
CASSYRRGSYEQYF | TRBV27
CATSRDTQYF | TRBV15
CASSPRRASGNTIYF | TRBV18
CASSLGQETYEQYF | TRBV4-1
CASSLGEGQPQHF | TRBV7-9
CASSASGLQPQHF | TRBV2
CASSQQGAGTEAFF | TRBV4-2
CASSQPTQGGTNEKLFF | TRBV4-1
CGSDEGTDTQYF | TRBV5-1
CASSYPPGTEAFF | TRBV6-9
CASSRARAQETQYF | TRBV14
CASSPGLAGESQYF | TRBV5-4
CASSDLGGLPEQYF | TRBV25-1
CACSPGLSTEAFF | TRBV30
CASSLRLAAGNEQFF | TRBV27
CASSFTRPSYEQYF | TRBV28
CASSPTRGDGYPEPQHF | TRBV13
CASSYPPYRGHEQYF | TRBV6-5
CASSLVGLTDTQYF | TRBV11-2
CASSLEVGLAVSDTQYF | TRBV5-4
CASSWGGEPYEQYF | TRBV2
CASSLLMNTEAFF | TRBV14
CASSLKGPTYEQYF | TRBV28
CASSLDQRTTYEQYF | TRBV7-8
CASSLRQGPYEQYF | TRBV18
CASSFGNSYNEQFF | TRBV5-1
CASSPGGIVDTQYF | TRBV6-5
CASSLKSGTGGHEQYF | TRBV5-1
CAWMGLQGLSSYEQYF | TRBV30
CASSPTRRRLETQYF | TRBV11-2
CASSLWLGTTNTEAFF | TRBV5-6
CASSKNTLNEQYF | TRBV6-6
CASSPGSSDTGELFF | TRBV18
CASSYRLAGGPGELFF | TRBV7-2
CASSPDRRMNTEAFF | TRBV18
CAWSATLEVVEQFF | TRBV30
CASSPIQGAQYF | TRBV19
CATRRTGSYEQYF | TRBV6-6
CASSSYRDQPQHF | TRBV7-6
CASSATTGSAYGYTF | TRBV9
CASSENRYLSYEQYF | TRBV2
CASWTGLYNEQFF | TRBV27
CASSLVQGEQFF | TRBV11-3
CASSPGLGQGMNTEAFF | TRBV7-8
CAINRRANYGYTF | TRBV28
CASTLYDWENTGELFF | TRBV7-9
CASSQPLRSGSVGAPDTQYF | TRBV4-2